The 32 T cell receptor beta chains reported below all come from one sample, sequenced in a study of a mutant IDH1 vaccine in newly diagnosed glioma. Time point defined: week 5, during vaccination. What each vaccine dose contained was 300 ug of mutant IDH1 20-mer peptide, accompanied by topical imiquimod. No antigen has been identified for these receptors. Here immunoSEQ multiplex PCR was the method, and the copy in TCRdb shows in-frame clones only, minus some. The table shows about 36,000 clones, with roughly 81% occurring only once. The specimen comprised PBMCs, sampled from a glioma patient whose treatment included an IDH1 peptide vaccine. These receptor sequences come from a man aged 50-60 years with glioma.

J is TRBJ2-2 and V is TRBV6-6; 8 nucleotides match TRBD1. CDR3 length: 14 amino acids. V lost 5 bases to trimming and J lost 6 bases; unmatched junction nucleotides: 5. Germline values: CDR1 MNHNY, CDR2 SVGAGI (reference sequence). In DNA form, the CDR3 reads TGTGCCAGCAGTGGGGACAGGAGGGCCGGGGAGCTGTTTTTT. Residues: CASSGDRRAGELFF.

CDR3 region: CASTPLRVASNQPQHF. In DNA form, the CDR3 reads TGTGCCAGCACCCCCCTGCGGGTCGCTAGCAATCAGCCCCAGCATTTT. The chain has TRBV7-9 and TRBJ1-5; no clear D gene. Germline V lookup: CDR1 SEHNR, CDR2 FQNEAQ (reference sequence). The CDR3 is 16 residues long. V lost 7 bases and J 0 bases, leaving 16 bases between the germline ends.

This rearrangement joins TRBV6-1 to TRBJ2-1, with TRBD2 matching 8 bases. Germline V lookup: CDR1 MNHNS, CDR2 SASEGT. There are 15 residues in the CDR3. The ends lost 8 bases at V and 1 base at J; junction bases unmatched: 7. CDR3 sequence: CASRGGFWSYNEQFF. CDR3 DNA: TGTGCCAGCCGGGGGGGGTTTTGGTCCTACAATGAGCAGTTCTTC.

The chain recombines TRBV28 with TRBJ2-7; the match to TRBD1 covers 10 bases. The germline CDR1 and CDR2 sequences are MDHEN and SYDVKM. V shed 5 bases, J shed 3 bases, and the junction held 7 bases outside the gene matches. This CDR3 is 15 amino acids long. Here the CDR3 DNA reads TGTGCCAGCAGTACCCGGGACAGGGGAGACTACGAGCAGTACTTC. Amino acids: CASSTRDRGDYEQYF.

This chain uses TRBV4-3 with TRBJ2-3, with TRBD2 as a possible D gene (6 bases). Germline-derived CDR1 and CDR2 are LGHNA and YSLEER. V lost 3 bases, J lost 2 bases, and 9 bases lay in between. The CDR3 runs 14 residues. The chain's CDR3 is CASSQTRPTDTQYF. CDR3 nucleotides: TGCGCCAGCAGCCAGACTAGGCCCACAGATACGCAGTATTTT.

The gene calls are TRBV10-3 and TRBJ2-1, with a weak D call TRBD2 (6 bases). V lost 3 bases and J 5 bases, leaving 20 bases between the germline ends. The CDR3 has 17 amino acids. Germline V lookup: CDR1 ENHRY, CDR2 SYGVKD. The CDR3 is CAISDSRGLQSDNEQFF. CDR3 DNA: TGTGCCATCAGTGATTCGCGGGGACTGCAAAGCGACAATGAGCAGTTCTTC.

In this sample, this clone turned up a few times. The CDR3 region has the DNA TGTGCCAGCAGCGTTAAACAGGACACTGAAGCTTTCTTT. Its protein product is CASSVKQDTEAFF. The chain combines TRBV9 with TRBJ1-1, with D perhaps TRBD1 (5 bases). The ends were cut back, 2 bases at V and 3 bases at J, with 8 bases in the middle. CDR3 length: 13 amino acids. Germline V gene data show CDR1 as SGDLS and CDR2 as YYNGEE.

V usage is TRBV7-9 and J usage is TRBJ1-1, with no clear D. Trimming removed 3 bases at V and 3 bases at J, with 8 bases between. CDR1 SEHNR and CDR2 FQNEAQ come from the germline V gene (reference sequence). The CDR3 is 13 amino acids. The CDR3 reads CASSFPRDTEAFF. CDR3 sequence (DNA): TGTGCCAGCAGCTTCCCCCGGGACACTGAAGCTTTCTTT.

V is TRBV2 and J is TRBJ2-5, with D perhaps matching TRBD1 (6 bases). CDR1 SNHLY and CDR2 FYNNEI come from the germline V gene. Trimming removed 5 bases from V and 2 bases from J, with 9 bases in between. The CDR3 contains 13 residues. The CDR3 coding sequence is TGTGCCAGCAGTCCTGGACAGCAAGAGACCCAGTACTTC. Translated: CASSPGQQETQYF.

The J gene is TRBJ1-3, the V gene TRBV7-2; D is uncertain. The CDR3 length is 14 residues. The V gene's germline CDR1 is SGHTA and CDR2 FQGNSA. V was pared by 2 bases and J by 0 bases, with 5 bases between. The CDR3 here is CASSLTHSGNTIYF. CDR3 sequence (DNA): TGTGCCAGCAGCTTAACCCACTCTGGAAACACCATATATTTT.

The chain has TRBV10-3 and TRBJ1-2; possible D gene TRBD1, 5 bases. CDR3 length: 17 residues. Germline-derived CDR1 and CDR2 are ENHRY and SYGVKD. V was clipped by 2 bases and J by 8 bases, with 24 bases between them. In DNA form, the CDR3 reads TGTGCCATCAGTGAGACTGGTGGAGGGGCGCTTCCCGAGGGCTACACCTTC. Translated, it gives CAISETGGGALPEGYTF.

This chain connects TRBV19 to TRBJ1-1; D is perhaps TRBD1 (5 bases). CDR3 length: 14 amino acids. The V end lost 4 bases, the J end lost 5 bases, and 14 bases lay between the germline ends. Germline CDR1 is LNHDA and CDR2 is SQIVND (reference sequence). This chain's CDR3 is CASSTGGIVTEAFF. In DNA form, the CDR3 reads TGTGCCAGTAGTACGGGGGGGATTGTGACTGAAGCTTTCTTT.

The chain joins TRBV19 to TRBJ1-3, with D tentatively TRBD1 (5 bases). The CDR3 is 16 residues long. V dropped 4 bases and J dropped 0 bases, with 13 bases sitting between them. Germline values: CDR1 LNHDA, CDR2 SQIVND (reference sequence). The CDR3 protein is CASSTRGRGSGNTIYF. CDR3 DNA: TGTGCCAGTAGTACCCGAGGGAGGGGCTCTGGAAACACCATATATTTT. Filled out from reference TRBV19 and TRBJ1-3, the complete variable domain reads DGGITQSPKYLFRKEGQNVTLSCEQNLNHDAMYWYRQDPGQGLRLIYYSQIVNDFQKGDIAEGYSVSREKKESFPLTVTSAQKNPTAFYLCASSTRGRGSGNTIYFGEGSWLTVV.

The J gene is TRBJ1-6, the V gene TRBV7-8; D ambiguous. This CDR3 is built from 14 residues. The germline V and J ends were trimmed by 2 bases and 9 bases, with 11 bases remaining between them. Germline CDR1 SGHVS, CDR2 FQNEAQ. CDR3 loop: CASSLTSIGSPLHF. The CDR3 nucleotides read TGTGCCAGCAGCTTAACTTCAATCGGTTCACCCCTCCACTTT.

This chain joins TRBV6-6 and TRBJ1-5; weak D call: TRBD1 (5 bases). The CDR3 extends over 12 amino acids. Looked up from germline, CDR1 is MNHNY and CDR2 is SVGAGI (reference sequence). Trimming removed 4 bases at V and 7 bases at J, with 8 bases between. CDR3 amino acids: CASSSRGQPQHF. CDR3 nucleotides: TGTGCCAGCAGTTCCCGGGGGCAGCCCCAGCATTTT.

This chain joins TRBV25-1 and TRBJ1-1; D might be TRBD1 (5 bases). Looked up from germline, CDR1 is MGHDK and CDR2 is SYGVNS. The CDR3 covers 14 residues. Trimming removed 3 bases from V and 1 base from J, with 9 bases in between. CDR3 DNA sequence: TGTGCCAGCAGTGAGGTGGGGCAGAACACTGAAGCTTTCTTT. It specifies CASSEVGQNTEAFF. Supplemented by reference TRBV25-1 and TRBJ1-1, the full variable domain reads EADIYQTPRYLVIGTGKKITLECSQTMGHDKMYWYQQDPGMELHLIHYSYGVNSTEKGDLSSESTVSRIRTEHFPLTLESARPSHTSQYLCASSEVGQNTEAFFGQGTRLTVV.

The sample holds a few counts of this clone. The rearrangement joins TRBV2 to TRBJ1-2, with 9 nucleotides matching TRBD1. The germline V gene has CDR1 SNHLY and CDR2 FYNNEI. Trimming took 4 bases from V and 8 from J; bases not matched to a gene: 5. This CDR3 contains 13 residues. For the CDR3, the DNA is TGTGCCAGCAGTGGGGGACAGGGATCCGGCTACACCTTC. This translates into CASSGGQGSGYTF.

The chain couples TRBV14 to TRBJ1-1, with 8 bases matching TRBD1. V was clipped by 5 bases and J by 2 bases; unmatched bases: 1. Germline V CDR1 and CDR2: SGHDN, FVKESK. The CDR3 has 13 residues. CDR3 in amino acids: CASSGQGNTEAFF. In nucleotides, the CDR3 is TGTGCCAGCAGCGGACAGGGCAACACTGAAGCTTTCTTT.

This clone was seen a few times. The CDR3 bases are TGTGCCATCAGTACGGGACCGGGGCCCCAGCATTTT. Its translation is CAISTGPGPQHF. This chain links TRBV10-3 with TRBJ1-5, with a weak D call TRBD1 (5 bases). Per germline, CDR1 ENHRY and CDR2 SYGVKD. Trimming took 5 bases from V and 9 from J, leaving 11 bases between them. CDR3 length: 12 residues.

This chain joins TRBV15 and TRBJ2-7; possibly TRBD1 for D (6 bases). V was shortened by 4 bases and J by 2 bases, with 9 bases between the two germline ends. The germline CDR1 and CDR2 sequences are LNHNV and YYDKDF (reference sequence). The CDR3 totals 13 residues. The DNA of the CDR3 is TGTGCCACCAGCAACAGGGCCACCTACGAGCAGTACTTC. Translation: CATSNRATYEQYF.

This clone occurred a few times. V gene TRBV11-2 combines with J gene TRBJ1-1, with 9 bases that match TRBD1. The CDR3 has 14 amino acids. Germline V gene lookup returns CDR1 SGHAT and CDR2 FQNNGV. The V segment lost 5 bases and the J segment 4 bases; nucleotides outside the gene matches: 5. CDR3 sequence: CASSPGTGSTEAFF. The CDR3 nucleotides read TGTGCCAGCAGCCCCGGGACAGGGAGCACTGAAGCTTTCTTT.

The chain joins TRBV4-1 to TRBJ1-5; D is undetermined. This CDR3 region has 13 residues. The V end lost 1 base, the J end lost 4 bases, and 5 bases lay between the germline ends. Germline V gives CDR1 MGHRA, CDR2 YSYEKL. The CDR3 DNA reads TGCGCCAGCAGCCAAGCGGGGAATCAGCCCCAGCATTTT. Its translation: CASSQAGNQPQHF.

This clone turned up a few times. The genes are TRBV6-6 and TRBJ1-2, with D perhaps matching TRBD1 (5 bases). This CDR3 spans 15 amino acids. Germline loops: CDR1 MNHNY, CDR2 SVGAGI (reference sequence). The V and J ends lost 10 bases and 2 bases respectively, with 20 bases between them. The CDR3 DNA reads TGTGCCATCGCGGATTGGGGCCTTTGGAACTATGGCTACACCTTC. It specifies CAIADWGLWNYGYTF.

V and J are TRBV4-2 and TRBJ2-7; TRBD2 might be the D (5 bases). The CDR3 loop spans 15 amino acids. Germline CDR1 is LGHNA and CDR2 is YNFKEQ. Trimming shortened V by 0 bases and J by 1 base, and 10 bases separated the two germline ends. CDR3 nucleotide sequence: TGTGCCAGCAGCCAAGAGTGGACTCCTTCCTACGAGCAGTACTTC. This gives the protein CASSQEWTPSYEQYF.

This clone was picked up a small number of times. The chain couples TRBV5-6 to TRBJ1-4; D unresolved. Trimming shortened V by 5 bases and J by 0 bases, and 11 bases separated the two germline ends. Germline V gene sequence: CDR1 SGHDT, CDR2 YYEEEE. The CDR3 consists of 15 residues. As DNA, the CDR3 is TGTGCCAGCAGACAAAGCTTTGCAACTAATGAAAAACTGTTTTTT. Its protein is CASRQSFATNEKLFF. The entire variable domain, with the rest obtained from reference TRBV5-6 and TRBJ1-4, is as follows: DAGVTQSPTHLIKTRGQQVTLRCSPKSGHDTVSWYQQALGQGPQFIFQYYEEEERQRGNFPDRFSGHQFPNYSSELNVNALLLGDSALYLCASRQSFATNEKLFFGSGTQLSVL.

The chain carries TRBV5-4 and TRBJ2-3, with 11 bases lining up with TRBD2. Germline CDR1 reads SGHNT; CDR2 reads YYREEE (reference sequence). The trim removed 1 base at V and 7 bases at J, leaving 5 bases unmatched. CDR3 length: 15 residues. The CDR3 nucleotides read TGTGCCAGCAGCTTGATTAGCGGGAGGGTAAATACGCAGTATTTT. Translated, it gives CASSLISGRVNTQYF.

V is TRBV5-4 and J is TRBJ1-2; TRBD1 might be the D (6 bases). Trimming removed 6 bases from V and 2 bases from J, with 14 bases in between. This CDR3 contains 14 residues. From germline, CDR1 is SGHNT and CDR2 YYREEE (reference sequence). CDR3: CASTVPGGNYGYTF. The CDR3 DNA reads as TGTGCCAGCACCGTACCGGGGGGCAACTATGGCTACACCTTC.

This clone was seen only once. The CDR3 nucleotides are TGTGCCAGCAGCCAAGATAAGTCAGGACAGGGTCGAACTTTCTTT. Amino acid sequence: CASSQDKSGQGRTFF. The rearrangement uses TRBV4-2 and TRBJ1-1; 8 bases match TRBD1. This CDR3 is built from 15 residues. CDR1 LGHNA and CDR2 YNFKEQ come from the germline V gene. The J segment lost 12 bases and the V segment lost 0 bases, leaving 12 bases of the junction unmatched.

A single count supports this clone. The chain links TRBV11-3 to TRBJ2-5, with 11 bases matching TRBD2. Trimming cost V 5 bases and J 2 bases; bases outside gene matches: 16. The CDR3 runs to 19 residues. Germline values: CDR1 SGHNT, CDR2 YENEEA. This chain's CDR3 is CASSPRIVAGGLGQETQYF. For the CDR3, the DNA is TGTGCCAGCAGCCCCCGGATAGTAGCGGGGGGGTTGGGACAAGAGACCCAGTACTTC.

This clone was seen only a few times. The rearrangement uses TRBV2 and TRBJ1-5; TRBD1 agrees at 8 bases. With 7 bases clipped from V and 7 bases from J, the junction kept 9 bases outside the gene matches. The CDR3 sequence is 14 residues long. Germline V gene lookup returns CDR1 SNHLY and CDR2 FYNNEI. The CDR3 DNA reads TGTGCCAGCACCCCGACAGGGGAGTGGCAGCCCCAGCATTTT. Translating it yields CASTPTGEWQPQHF. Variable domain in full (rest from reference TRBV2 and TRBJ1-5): EPEVTQTPSHQVTQMGQEVILRCVPISNHLYFYWYRQILGQKVEFLVSFYNNEISEKSEIFDDQFSVERPDGSNFTLKIRSTKLEDSAMYFCASTPTGEWQPQHFGDGTRLSIL.

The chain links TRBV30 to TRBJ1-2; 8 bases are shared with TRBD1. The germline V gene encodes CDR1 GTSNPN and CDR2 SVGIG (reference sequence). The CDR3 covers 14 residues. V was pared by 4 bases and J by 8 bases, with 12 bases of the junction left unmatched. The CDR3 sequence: CAWTTGGWGRGYTF. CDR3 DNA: TGTGCCTGGACCACAGGGGGGTGGGGTCGGGGCTACACCTTC. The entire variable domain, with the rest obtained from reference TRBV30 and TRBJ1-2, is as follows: SQTIHQWPATLVQPVGSPLSLECTVEGTSNPNLYWYRQAAGRGLQLLFYSVGIGQISSEVPQNLSASRPQDRQFILSSKKLLLSDSGFYLCAWTTGGWGRGYTFGSGTRLTVV.

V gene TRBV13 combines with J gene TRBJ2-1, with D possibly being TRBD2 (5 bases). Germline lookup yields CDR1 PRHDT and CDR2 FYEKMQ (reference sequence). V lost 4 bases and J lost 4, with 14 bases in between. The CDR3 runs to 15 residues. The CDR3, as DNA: TGTGCCAGCAGCTCCCCGGAGACTACTTACAATGAGCAGTTCTTC. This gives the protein CASSSPETTYNEQFF.